The source of this TCR beta chain is a study of long-term antiretroviral therapy in people with HIV. The CDR3 runs 16 residues. Between the trimmed V and J ends, which lost 0 bases and 6 bases, there was a span of 14 bases. CDR1 LGHNA and CDR2 YNFKEQ come from the germline V gene. Per individual, the PBMC samples numbered at least one pre-ART and at least two post-ART. In the United States, treatment was given to all participants with HIV. Before they underwent DNA extraction, samples held about 1-10 million cryopreserved PBMC. Assay version v3.0 of immunoSEQ was used, and it was run at survey level. Libraries were prepared by immunoSEQ multiplex PCR; TCRdb keeps only in-frame clonotypes and omits some of them. The data contain tens of thousands of clones, about 80% of them singletons.

This receptor was identified in a woman between 40 and 50 years old with HIV. The V call is TRBV4-2, the J call TRBJ2-2, with D hard to call. Material: unsorted PBMCs, obtained 1.1 years before starting antiretroviral therapy. For the CDR3, the DNA is TGTGCCAGCAGCCAAGATCCCGGGTTCGTCGCCGGGGAGCTGTTTTTT. This gives the protein CASSQDPGFVAGELFF.